Listed below are T cell receptor beta chains from one sample, sequenced in a study of OX40 agonist ivuxolimab in advanced cancers. The table came from immunoSEQ multiplex PCR; TCRdb's copy has only in-frame clones and leaves some out. This sample has about 75,000 clones; roughly 81% occur once, and the top ten carry 17%. The material sequenced was CD4+ or CD8+ T cells sorted from blood, taken in a trial of the OX40 agonist ivuxolimab. These receptor sequences come from an adult with an advanced solid tumor such as melanoma, head and neck, liver or kidney cancer. Each CDR3 is given with its conserved first and last residue. Each record gives: D gene, V gene, clone size, J gene, CDR3 protein, CDR3 DNA. D genes are given only for firm matches. Only some rows state a clone size, as once, few, many or a class for expanded clones.

TRBD2,TRBV28,NA,TRBJ2-7,CASTTPGLAYEQYF,TGTGCCAGCACTACTCCGGGACTAGCGTACGAGCAGTACTTC
TRBD1,TRBV28,NA,TRBJ2-4,CASSLMTGLGIQYF,TGTGCCAGCAGTTTAATGACAGGGTTGGGAATTCAGTACTTC
NA,TRBV9,NA,TRBJ2-7,CASSFAGVGEQYF,TGTGCCAGCAGCTTCGCCGGAGTGGGCGAGCAGTACTTC
NA,TRBV6-6,NA,TRBJ2-1,CASSYRYYNEQFF,TGTGCCAGCAGTTACCGATACTACAATGAGCAGTTCTTC
TRBD1,TRBV19,NA,TRBJ2-3,CASSIRTGLGGDTQYF,TGTGCCAGTAGTATCCGGACAGGGCTGGGGGGAGATACGCAGTATTTT
NA,TRBV11-2,NA,TRBJ1-2,CASSLNRDYYGYTF,TGTGCCAGCAGCTTGAACAGGGACTACTATGGCTACACCTTC
NA,TRBV6-5,NA,TRBJ1-6,CASSYMVRPYHSPLHF,TGTGCCAGCAGTTACATGGTCAGGCCGTATCATTCACCCCTCCACTTT
TRBD1,TRBV4-2,NA,TRBJ1-1,CASSQLTGDTEAFF,TGTGCCAGCAGCCAACTGACAGGGGACACTGAAGCTTTCTTT
TRBD1,TRBV9,once,TRBJ1-3,CASSVASQGAGNTIYF,TGTGCCAGCAGCGTAGCTTCCCAGGGGGCTGGAAACACCATATATTTT
NA,TRBV19,NA,TRBJ1-6,CASSIRDANSPLHF,TGTGCCAGTAGTATAAGGGACGCAAATTCACCCCTCCACTTT